This TCR beta chain was identified in a study of cytomegalovirus exposure and HLA in healthy donors. V was trimmed by 5 bases and J by 7 bases, leaving 14 bases between them. This CDR3 is built from 13 residues. Germline loops: CDR1 MNHNS, CDR2 SASEGT. The PCR made use of 60 Vbeta and 13 Jbeta primers. Data came from immunoSEQ multiplex PCR; TCRdb stores just in-frame clones and leaves some out. The sample yields about 130,000 clones, around 78% seen once. The sample taken for sequencing was PBMCs. The clonotype was recovered from a man aged 55 to 70 in good health and CMV-seropositive. The rearrangement joins TRBV6-1 to TRBJ2-5, with D possibly TRBD2 on 7 matching bases. CDR3 bases: TGTGCCAGCAGTTTAGAGGGAGGGGGGACCCAGTACTTC. Protein: CASSLEGGGTQYF.